This T cell receptor beta chain was observed in a study of cytomegalovirus exposure and HLA in healthy donors. The PCR ran on 60 Vbeta and 13 Jbeta primers. Data came from immunoSEQ multiplex PCR; TCRdb stores just in-frame clones and leaves some out. The table lists around 160,000 clones, roughly 78% of them singletons. This CDR3 region has 14 residues. Trimming removed 5 bases from V and 3 bases from J, with 14 bases in between. Germline V gene lookup returns CDR1 LNHDA and CDR2 SQIVND (reference sequence). Sequenced sample: PBMCs. The receptor was isolated from a man aged 40-50 years in good health and CMV-seropositive. This chain connects TRBV19 to TRBJ2-7; no reliable D call. The CDR3 region has the DNA TGTGCCAGTAGTGTTAGTCACGTTTACTACGAGCAGTACTTC. Protein sequence: CASSVSHVYYEQYF.